This T cell receptor beta chain was retrieved from a study of blood T cell repertoires in COVID-19. Of note for this clone: A read error may produce the germline difference seen at one junction end.

Germline-derived CDR1 and CDR2 are MGHRA and YSYEKL. The CDR3 spans 18 residues. Under the authors' procedure: From reference gene primer amplification, estimates of nucleated cell counts were derived. This table comes from immunoSEQ multiplex PCR, and its TCRdb copy is limited to in-frame clones, with some not included. D and trimming come from the DNA, and the V and J calls and clone size come from that table. The data contain 180,000 or so clones, 65% to 90% of them singletons. The sample consisted of peripheral blood. The receptor was derived from a man aged 55-75 years with acute or convalescent COVID-19. The rearrangement uses TRBV4-1 and TRBJ2-7; 13 bases map to TRBD2. In DNA, the CDR3 is TGCGCCAGCAGCCGATTCATTGGGACTAGCGGGATCTCCCACGAGCAGTACTTC. Its protein is CASSRFIGTSGISHEQYF.